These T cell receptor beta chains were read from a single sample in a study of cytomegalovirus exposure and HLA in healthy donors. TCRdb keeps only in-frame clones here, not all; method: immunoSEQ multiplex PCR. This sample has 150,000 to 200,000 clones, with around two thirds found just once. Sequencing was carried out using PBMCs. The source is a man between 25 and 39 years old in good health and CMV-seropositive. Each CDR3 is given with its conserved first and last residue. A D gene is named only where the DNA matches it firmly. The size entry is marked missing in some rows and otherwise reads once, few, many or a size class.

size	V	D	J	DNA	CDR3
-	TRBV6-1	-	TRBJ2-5	TGTGCCAGCACTGAAGGGGGAGAGGAAGAGACCCAGTACTTC	CASTEGGEEETQYF
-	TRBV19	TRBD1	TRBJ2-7	TGTGCCAGTAGTATTGGTAGGACAGGGCGATCCTACGAGCAGTACTTC	CASSIGRTGRSYEQYF
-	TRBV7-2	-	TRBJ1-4	TGTGCCAGCAGCCCCCGTGAGAAGTCTGAAAAACTGTTTTTT	CASSPREKSEKLFF
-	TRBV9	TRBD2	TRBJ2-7	TGTGCCAGCAGCGCATCGGGACTAGCGGGATACGAGCAGTACTTC	CASSASGLAGYEQYF
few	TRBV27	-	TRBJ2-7	TGTGCCAGCAGTTTAATGTCCCAAATCCCCTACGAGCAGTACTTC	CASSLMSQIPYEQYF
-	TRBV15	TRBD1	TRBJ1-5	TGTGCCACCAGCCCCGACAGGGGGCAACAGCCCCAGCATTTT	CATSPDRGQQPQHF
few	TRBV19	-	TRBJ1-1	TGTGCCAGTGGCACAGGGCCAAACACTGAAGCTTTCTTT	CASGTGPNTEAFF
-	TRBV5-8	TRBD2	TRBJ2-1	TGTGCCAGAACGGCGGGAGGGCCATTCATCACCCTTTACAATGAGCAGTTCTTC	CARTAGGPFITLYNEQFF
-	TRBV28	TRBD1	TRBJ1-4	TGTGCCAGCGCTAGGGGGGCAGGGGGGGAAAAACTGTTTTTT	CASARGAGGEKLFF
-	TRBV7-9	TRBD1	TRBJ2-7	TGTGCCAGCAGCTCACCCGGGACAGGACTCTACGAGCAGTACTTC	CASSSPGTGLYEQYF
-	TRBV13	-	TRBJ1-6	TGTGCCAGCAGCTTATGGAGGGGAGGTTCACCCCTCCACTTT	CASSLWRGGSPLHF
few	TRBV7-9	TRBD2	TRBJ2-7	TGTGCCAGCAGCCCTCCGACTAGCGGCATTGGCGAGCAGTACTTC	CASSPPTSGIGEQYF
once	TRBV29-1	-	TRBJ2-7	TGCAGCGTTGAATCCAGGCCGTACGAGCAGTACTTC	CSVESRPYEQYF
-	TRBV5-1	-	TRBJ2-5	TGCGCCAGCAGCTCAGTCCCCGCCGACATCCTACGAGGGGAGACCCAGTACTTC	CASSSVPADILRGETQYF
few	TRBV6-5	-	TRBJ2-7	TGTGCCAGCAGTTACCGGGGGAGCTCCTACGAGCAGTACTTC	CASSYRGSSYEQYF
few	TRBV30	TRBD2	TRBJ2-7	TGTGCCTGGAGTGTAAAACTAGCGGGAGGGAGCGAGCAGTACTTC	CAWSVKLAGGSEQYF
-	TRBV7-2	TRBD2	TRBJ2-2	TGTGCCAGCAGCTTAGATAGACTAGCGGTGACCGGGGAGCTGTTTTTT	CASSLDRLAVTGELFF
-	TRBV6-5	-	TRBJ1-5	TGTGCCAGCAGTTTGGCCGGGGTGGGCAGCAATCAGCCCCAGCATTTT	CASSLAGVGSNQPQHF
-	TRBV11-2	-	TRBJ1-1	TGTGCCAGCAGCTTAAACGGGGAAGGAGAAGCTTTCTTT	CASSLNGEGEAFF
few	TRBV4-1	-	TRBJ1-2	TGCGCCAGCAGCCAAGAGGCAGGGGCCAACTATGGCTACACCTTC	CASSQEAGANYGYTF
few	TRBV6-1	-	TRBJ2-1	TGTGCCAGTAACGTAGACAGCGGGCGGTACAATGAGCAGTTCTTC	CASNVDSGRYNEQFF
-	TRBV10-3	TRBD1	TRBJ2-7	TGTGCCAGCACAGCGGGACAGGGGTACGAGCAGTACTTC	CASTAGQGYEQYF
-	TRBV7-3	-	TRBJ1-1	TGTGCCAGCAGCGCTAGAGCTATGAACACTGAAGCTTTCTTT	CASSARAMNTEAFF
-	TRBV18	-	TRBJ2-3	TGTGCCAGCTCACCACCCGAGGGAGATACGCAGTATTTT	CASSPPEGDTQYF
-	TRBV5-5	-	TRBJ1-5	TGTGCCAGCAGCTCCGGACTCACGGATCAGCCCCAGCATTTT	CASSSGLTDQPQHF
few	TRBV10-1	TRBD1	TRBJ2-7	TGCGCCAGCGCCGGGACAGACTCCTACGAGCAGTACTTC	CASAGTDSYEQYF
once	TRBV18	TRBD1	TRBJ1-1	TGTGCCAGCTCACCCGGACAGGGTCAGAACACTGAAGCTTTCTTT	CASSPGQGQNTEAFF
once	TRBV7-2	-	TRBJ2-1	TGTGCCAGCAGCCCGGGGGACTTTGCTCGGAATGAGCAGTTCTTC	CASSPGDFARNEQFF
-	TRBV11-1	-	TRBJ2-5	TGTGCTAGCCGAAGGGGATACATGGAGACCCAGTACTTC	CASRRGYMETQYF
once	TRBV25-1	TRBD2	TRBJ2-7	TGTGCCAGCAGTGCAATAGCGGGATCGACGACAGAGCAGTACTTC	CASSAIAGSTTEQYF
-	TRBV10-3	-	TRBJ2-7	TGTGCCATCAGCAGGGGAGTCCACGAGCAGTACTTC	CAISRGVHEQYF
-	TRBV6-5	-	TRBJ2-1	TGTGCCAGCAGTTACGGTGCAGGGGAGGGCAATGAGCAGTTCTTC	CASSYGAGEGNEQFF
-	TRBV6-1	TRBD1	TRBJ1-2	TGTGCCAACCGGGACAGGGCAAACTATGGCTACACCTTC	CANRDRANYGYTF